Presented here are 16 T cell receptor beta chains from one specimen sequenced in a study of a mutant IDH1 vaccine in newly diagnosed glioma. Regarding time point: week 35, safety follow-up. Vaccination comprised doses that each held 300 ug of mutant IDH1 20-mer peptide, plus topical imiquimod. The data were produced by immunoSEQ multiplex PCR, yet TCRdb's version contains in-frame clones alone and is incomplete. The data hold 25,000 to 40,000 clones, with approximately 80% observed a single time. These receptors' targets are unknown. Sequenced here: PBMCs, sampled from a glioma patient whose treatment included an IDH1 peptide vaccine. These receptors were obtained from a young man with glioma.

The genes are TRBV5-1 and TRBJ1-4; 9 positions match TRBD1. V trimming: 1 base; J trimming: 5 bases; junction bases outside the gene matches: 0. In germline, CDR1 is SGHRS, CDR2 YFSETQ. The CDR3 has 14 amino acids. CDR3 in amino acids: CASSLTGGNEKLFF. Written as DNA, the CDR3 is TGCGCCAGCAGCTTGACAGGGGGCAATGAAAAACTGTTTTTT.

The CDR3 protein is CASSLLRRPTNEKLFF. CDR3 nucleotide sequence: TGTGCCAGCAGCTTACTCAGGAGACCAACTAATGAAAAACTGTTTTTT. The V gene is TRBV7-6, the J gene TRBJ1-4; D gene uncertain. V lost 2 bases, J lost 0 bases, and 10 bases lay in between. The germline V gene encodes CDR1 SGHVS and CDR2 FNYEAQ. The CDR3 is 16 residues long.

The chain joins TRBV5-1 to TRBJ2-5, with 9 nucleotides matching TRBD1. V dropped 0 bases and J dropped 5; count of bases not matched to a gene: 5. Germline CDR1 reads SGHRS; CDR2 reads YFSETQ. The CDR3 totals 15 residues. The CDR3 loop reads CASSLDTGGAETQYF. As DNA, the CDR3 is TGCGCCAGCAGCTTGGATACAGGGGGCGCCGAGACCCAGTACTTC.

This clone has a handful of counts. The CDR3 sequence is CASSLGRSGATNEKLFF. The DNA of the CDR3 is TGTGCCAGCAGCTTGGGCAGGTCGGGCGCAACTAATGAAAAACTGTTTTTT. V and J are TRBV13 and TRBJ1-4; no clear D. The V end was cut by 3 bases, the J end by 0 bases, with 14 bases between. The germline gives CDR1 PRHDT, CDR2 FYEKMQ (reference sequence). The CDR3 has 17 residues.

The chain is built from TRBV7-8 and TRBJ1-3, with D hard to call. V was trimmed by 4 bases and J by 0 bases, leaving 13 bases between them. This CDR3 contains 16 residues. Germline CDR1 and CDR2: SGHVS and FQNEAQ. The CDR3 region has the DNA TGTGCCAGCAGCTGGGAGGGTTCCAGCTCTGGAAACACCATATATTTT. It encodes CASSWEGSSSGNTIYF.

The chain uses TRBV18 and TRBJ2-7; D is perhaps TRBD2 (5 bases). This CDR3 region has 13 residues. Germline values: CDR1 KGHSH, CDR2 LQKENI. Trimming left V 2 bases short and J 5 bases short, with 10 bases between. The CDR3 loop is CASSPDGENEQYF. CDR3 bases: TGTGCCAGCTCACCAGACGGGGAGAACGAGCAGTACTTC. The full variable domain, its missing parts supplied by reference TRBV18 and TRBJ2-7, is NAGVMQNPRHLVRRRGQEARLRCSPMKGHSHVYWYRQLPEEGLKFMVYLQKENIIDESGMPKERFSAEFPKEGPSILRIQQVVRGDSAAYFCASSPDGENEQYFGPGTRLTVT.

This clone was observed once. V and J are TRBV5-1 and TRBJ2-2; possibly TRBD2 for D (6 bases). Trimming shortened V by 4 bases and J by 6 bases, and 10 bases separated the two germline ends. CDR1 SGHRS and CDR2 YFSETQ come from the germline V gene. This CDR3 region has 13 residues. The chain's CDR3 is CASSPPGAGELFF. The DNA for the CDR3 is TGCGCCAGCAGCCCCCCGGGGGCCGGGGAGCTGTTTTTT. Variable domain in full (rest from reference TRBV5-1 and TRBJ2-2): KAGVTQTPRYLIKTRGQQVTLSCSPISGHRSVSWYQQTPGQGLQFLFEYFSETQRNKGNFPGRFSGRQFSNSRSEMNVSTLELGDSALYLCASSPPGAGELFFGEGSRLTVL.

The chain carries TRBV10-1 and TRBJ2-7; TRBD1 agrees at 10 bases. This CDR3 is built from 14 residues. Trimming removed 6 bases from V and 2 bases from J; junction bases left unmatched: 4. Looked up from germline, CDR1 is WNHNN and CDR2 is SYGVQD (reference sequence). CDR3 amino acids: CASSRDRGAYEQYF. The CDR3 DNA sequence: TGCGCCAGCAGCCGGGACAGGGGTGCCTACGAGCAGTACTTC.

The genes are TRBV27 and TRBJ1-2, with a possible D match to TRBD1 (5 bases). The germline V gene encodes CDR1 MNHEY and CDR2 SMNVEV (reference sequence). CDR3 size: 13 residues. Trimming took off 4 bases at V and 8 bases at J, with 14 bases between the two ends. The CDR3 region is CASSSSGGAGYTF. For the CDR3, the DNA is TGTGCCAGCAGTTCCTCGGGGGGTGCCGGCTACACCTTC.

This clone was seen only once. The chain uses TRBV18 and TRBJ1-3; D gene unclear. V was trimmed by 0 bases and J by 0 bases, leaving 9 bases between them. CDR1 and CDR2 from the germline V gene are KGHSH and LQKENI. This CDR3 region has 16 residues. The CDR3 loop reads CASSPPVPSSGNTIYF. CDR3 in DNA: TGTGCCAGCTCACCACCGGTCCCGAGCTCTGGAAACACCATATATTTT. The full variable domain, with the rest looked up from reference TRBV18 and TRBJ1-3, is NAGVMQNPRHLVRRRGQEARLRCSPMKGHSHVYWYRQLPEEGLKFMVYLQKENIIDESGMPKERFSAEFPKEGPSILRIQQVVRGDSAAYFCASSPPVPSSGNTIYFGEGSWLTVV.

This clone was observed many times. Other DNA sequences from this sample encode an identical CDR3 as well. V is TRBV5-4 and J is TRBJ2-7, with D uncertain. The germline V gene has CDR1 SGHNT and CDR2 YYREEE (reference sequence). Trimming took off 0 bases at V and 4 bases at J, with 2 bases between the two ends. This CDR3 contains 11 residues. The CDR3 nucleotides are TGTGCCAGCAGCTTGGGATACGAGCAGTACTTC. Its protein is CASSLGYEQYF.

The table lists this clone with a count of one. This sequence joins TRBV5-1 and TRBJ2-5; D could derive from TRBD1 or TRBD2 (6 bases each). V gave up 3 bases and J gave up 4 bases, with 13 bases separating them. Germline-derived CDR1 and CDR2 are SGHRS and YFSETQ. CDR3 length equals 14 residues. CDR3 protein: CASSSRQEGETQYF. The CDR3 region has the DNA TGCGCCAGCAGCTCACGACAGGAGGGAGAGACCCAGTACTTC.

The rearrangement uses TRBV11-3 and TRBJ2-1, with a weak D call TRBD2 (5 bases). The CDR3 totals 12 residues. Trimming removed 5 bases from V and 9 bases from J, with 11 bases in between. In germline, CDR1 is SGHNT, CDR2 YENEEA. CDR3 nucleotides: TGTGCCAGCAGCCTTGGAGGTAGTGAGCAGTTCTTC. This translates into CASSLGGSEQFF.

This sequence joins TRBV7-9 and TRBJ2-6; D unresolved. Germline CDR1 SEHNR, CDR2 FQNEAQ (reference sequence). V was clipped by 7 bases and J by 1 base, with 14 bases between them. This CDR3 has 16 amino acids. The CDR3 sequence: CASTPSAASGANVLTF. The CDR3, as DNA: TGTGCCAGCACCCCGAGCGCGGCTTCTGGGGCCAACGTCCTGACTTTC.

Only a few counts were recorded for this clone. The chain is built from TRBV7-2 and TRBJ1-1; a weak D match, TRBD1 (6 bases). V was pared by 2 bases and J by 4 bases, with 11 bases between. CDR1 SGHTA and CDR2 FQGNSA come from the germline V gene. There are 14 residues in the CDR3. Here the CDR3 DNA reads TGTGCCAGCAGCTTAAATCTCAGGGGCACTGAAGCTTTCTTT. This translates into CASSLNLRGTEAFF. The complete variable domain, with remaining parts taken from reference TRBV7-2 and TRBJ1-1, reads GAGVSQSPSNKVTEKGKDVELRCDPISGHTALYWYRQSLGQGLEFLIYFQGNSAPDKSGLPSDRFSAERTGGSVSTLTIQRTQQEDSAVYLCASSLNLRGTEAFFGQGTRLTVV.

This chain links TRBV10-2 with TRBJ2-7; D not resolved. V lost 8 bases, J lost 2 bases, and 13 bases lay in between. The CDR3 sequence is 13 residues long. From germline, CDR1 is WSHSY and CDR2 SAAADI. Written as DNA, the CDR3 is TGCGCCAGCTACGGTGGGGAAACCTACGAGCAGTACTTC. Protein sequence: CASYGGETYEQYF.